This entry concerns a single T cell receptor (beta chain). The source of the sample is a study of cytomegalovirus exposure and HLA in healthy donors. The primer mix had 60 Vbeta and 13 Jbeta primers. The repertoire was sequenced with immunoSEQ multiplex PCR; TCRdb's copy has only in-frame clones and lacks some. This table lists some 120,000 clones. From germline, CDR1 is SGHTA and CDR2 FQGNSA. V gave up 3 bases and J gave up 6 bases; unmatched junction bases: 6. This CDR3 is built from 14 residues. The chain joins TRBV7-2 to TRBJ2-3; the match to TRBD2 covers 7 bases. The TCR sequence derives from a man aged 35 to 55 in good health and CMV-seronegative. Sequencing used PBMCs. The CDR3 DNA sequence: TGTGCCAGCAGCTTTGGCGGGAGTATTGATACGCAGTATTTT. It translates to CASSFGGSIDTQYF.